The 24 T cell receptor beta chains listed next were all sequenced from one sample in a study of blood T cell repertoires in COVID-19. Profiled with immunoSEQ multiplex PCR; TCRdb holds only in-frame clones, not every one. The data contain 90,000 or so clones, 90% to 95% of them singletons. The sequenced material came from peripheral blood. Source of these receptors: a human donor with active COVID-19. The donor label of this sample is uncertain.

CDR3: CASSLARTGEDEKLFF. The CDR3 bases are TGTGCCAGCAGCTTAGCCCGGACAGGGGAGGATGAAAAACTGTTTTTT. The chain is built from TRBV7-9 and TRBJ1-4; 9 positions agree with TRBD1. Germline V gene sequence: CDR1 SEHNR, CDR2 FQNEAQ (reference sequence). The V gene end was trimmed by 0 bases and the J gene end by 6 bases; junction bases not matched to a gene: 5. The CDR3 runs 16 residues.

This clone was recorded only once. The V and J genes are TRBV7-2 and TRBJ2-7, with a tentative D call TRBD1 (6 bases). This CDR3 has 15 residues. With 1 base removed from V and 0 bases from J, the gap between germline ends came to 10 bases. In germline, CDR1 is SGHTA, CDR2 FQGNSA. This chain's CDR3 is CASSLGQVLSYEQYF. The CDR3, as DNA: TGTGCCAGCAGCTTAGGACAGGTCCTCTCCTACGAGCAGTACTTC.

CDR3 protein: CASSQGQNQETQYF. The CDR3 DNA reads as TGCGCCAGCAGCCAGGGACAGAACCAAGAGACCCAGTACTTC. The rearrangement joins TRBV4-1 to TRBJ2-5; 7 nucleotides line up with TRBD1. Germline values: CDR1 MGHRA, CDR2 YSYEKL. The junction had 1 base not matched to a gene; V was cut back by 3 bases and J by 0 bases. This CDR3 spans 14 amino acids.

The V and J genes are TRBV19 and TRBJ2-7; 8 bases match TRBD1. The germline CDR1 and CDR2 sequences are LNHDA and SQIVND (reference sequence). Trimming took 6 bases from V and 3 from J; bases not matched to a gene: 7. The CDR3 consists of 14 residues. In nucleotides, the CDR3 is TGTGCCAGTAGCTTCGGGACAGGAAACTACGAGCAGTACTTC. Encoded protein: CASSFGTGNYEQYF.

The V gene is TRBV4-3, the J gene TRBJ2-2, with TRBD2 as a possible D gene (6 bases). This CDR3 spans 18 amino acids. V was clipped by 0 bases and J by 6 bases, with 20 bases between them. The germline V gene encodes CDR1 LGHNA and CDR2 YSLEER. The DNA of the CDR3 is TGCGCCAGCAGCCAAGAAGTAGTAGCGGTCTTGGACGCCGGGGAGCTGTTTTTT. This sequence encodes CASSQEVVAVLDAGELFF.

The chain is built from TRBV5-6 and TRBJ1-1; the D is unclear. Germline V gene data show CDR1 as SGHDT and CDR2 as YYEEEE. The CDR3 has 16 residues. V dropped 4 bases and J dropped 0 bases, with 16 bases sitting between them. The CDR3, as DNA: TGTGCCAGCAGCCTTAGAGGGCCCCGAATGAACACTGAAGCTTTCTTT. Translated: CASSLRGPRMNTEAFF. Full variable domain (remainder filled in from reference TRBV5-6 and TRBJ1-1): DAGVTQSPTHLIKTRGQQVTLRCSPKSGHDTVSWYQQALGQGPQFIFQYYEEEERQRGNFPDRFSGHQFPNYSSELNVNALLLGDSALYLCASSLRGPRMNTEAFFGQGTRLTVV.

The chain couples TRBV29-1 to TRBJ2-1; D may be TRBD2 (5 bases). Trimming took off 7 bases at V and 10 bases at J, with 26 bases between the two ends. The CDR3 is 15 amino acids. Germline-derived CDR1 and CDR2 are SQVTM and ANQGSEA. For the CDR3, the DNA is TGCAGCGGGAACCCGACCGGGCCACGATGGGAGGAGCAGTTCTTC. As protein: CSGNPTGPRWEEQFF.

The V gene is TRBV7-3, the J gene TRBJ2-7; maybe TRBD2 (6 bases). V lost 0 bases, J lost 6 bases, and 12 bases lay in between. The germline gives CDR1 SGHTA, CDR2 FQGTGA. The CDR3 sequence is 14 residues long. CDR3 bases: TGTGCCAGCAGCTTAACTGGCCCCGGGAGCGAGCAGTACTTC. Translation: CASSLTGPGSEQYF.

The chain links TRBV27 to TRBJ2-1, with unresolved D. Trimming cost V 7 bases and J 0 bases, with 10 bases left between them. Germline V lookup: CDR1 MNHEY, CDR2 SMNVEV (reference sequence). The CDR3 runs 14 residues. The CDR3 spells CASTIRSSYNEQFF. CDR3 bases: TGTGCCAGCACTATCCGGAGCTCCTACAATGAGCAGTTCTTC.

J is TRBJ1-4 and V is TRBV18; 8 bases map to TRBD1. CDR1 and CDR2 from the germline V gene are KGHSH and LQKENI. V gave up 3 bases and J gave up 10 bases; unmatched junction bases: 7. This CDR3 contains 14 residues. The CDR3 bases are TGTGCCAGCTCACCCGACAGGGGTGGAGGAAAACTGTTTTTT. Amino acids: CASSPDRGGGKLFF.

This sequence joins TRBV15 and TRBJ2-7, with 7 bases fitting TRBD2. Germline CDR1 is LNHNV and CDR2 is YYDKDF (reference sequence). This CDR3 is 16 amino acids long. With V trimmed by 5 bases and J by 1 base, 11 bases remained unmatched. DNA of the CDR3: TGTGCCACCAGCCCAGGAGGTACGGGGGGATCCTACGAGCAGTACTTC. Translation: CATSPGGTGGSYEQYF. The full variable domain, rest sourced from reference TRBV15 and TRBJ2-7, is DAMVIQNPRYQVTQFGKPVTLSCSQTLNHNVMYWYQQKSSQAPKLLFHYYDKDFNNEADTPDNFQSRRPNTSFCFLDIRSPGLGDTAMYLCATSPGGTGGSYEQYFGPGTRLTVT.

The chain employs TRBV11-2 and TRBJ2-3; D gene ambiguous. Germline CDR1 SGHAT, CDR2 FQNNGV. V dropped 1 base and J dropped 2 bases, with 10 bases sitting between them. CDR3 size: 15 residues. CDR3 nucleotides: TGTGCCAGCAGCTTAGGGCTCAGGTTCACAGATACGCAGTATTTT. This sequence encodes CASSLGLRFTDTQYF.

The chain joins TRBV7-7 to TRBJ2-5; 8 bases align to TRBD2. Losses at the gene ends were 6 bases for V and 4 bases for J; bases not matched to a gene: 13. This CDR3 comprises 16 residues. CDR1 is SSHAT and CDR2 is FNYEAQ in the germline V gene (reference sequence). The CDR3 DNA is TGTGCCAGCAGTCCTATCTTGGGACTAGGAGGAGAGACCCAGTACTTC. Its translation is CASSPILGLGGETQYF. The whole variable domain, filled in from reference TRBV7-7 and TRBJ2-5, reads GAGVSQSPRYKVTKRGQDVTLRCDPISSHATLYWYQQALGQGPEFLTYFNYEAQPDKSGLPSDRFSAERPEGSISTLTIQRTEQRDSAMYRCASSPILGLGGETQYFGPGTRLLVL.

CDR3 loop: CASSAAPSGSETQYF. CDR3 bases: TGTGCCAGCAGCGCAGCCCCTAGCGGGTCGGAGACCCAGTACTTC. This sequence joins TRBV7-2 and TRBJ2-5; 8 bases match TRBD2. With 5 bases clipped from V and 5 bases from J, the junction kept 10 bases outside the gene matches. This CDR3 has 15 residues. From germline, CDR1 is SGHTA and CDR2 FQGNSA.

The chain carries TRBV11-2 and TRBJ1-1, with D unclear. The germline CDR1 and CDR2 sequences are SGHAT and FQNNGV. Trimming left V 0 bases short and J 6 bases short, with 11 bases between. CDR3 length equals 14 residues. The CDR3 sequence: CASSLEAGTAEAFF. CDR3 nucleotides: TGTGCCAGCAGCTTAGAGGCAGGAACGGCTGAAGCTTTCTTT.

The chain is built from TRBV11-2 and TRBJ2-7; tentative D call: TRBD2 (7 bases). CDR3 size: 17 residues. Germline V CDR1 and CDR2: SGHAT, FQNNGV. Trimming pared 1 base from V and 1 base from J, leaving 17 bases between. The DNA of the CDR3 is TGTGCCAGCAGCTTAGGTCAGACGGGGGGCCTTTCCTACGAGCAGTACTTC. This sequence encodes CASSLGQTGGLSYEQYF.

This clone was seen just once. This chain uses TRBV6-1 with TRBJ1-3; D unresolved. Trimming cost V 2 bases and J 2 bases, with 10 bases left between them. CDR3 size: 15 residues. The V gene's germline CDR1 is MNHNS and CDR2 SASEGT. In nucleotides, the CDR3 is TGTGCCAGCAGTGAAAGAGCGGGAGCTGGAAACACCATATATTTT. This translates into CASSERAGAGNTIYF.

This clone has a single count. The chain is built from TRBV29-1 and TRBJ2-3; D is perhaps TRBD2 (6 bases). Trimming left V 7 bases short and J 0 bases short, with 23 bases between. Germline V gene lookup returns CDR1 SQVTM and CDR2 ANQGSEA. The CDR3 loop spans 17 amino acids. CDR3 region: CSAGGVADVASTDTQYF. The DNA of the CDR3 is TGCAGCGCTGGCGGGGTAGCGGACGTAGCTAGCACAGATACGCAGTATTTT.

The CDR3 loop is CASSLGQYQPQHF. The CDR3 nucleotides are TGTGCCAGCAGTTTGGGACAGTATCAGCCCCAGCATTTT. The chain employs TRBV12-3 or TRBV12-4 and TRBJ1-5, with TRBD1 matching over 7 bases. The CDR3 loop spans 13 amino acids. V was pared by 3 bases and J by 5 bases, with 1 base of the junction left unmatched.

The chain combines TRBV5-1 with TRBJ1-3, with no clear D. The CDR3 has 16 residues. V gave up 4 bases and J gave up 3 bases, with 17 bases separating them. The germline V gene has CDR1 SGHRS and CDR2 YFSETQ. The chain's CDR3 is CASSPTLRGGGNTIYF. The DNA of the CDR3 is TGCGCCAGCAGCCCCACGTTACGGGGTGGTGGAAACACCATATATTTT.

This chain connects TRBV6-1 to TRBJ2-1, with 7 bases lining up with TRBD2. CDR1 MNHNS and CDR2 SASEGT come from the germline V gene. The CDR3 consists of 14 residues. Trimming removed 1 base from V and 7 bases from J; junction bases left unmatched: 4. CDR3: CASSEVTSWNEQFF. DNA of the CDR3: TGTGCCAGCAGTGAAGTGACTAGCTGGAATGAGCAGTTCTTC.

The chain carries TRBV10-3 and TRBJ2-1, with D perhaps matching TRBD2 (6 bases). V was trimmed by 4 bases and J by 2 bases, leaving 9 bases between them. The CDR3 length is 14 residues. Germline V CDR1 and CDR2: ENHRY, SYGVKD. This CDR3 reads CAISGSGTYNEQFF. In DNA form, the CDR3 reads TGTGCCATCAGTGGTAGCGGAACCTACAATGAGCAGTTCTTC.

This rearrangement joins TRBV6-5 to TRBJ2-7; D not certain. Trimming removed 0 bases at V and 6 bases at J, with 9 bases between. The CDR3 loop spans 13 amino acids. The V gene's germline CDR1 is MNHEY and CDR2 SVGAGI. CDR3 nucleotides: TGTGCCAGCAGTTACTCCTCGGTCTCCGAGCAGTACTTC. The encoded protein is CASSYSSVSEQYF.

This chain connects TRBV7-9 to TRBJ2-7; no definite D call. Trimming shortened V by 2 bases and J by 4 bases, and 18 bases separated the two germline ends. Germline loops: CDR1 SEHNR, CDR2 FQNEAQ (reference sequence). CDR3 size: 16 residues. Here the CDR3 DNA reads TGTGCCAGCAGCTTAAGCTCCGACACGGTGGATTACGAGCAGTACTTC. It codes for CASSLSSDTVDYEQYF.